This T cell receptor beta chain was recovered during a study of T-cell memory formation after mild COVID-19. Study findings and constraints: Clones contracting over day 15 to 85 were CD4/CD8 balanced, with later expanders leaning CD4+. Detection of some responders pre-infection suggested pre-existing cross-reactive memory T cells participated. Clones which contracted sat mainly in CM and EM if CD4+, and in EMRA if CD8+.

Barcoded TCR alpha and TCR beta cDNA libraries with UMIs came from 5'RACE using constant-segment primers. TCRdb analysed the 5' RACE reads with MiXCR anew, one entry per CDR3 protein. In the table there are about 360,000 distinct CDR3 sequences, around 15% of which are singletons. This clonotype was recorded many times. What it binds is unknown. The CDR3 sequence is 15 residues long. Germline V gives CDR1 SGHVS, CDR2 FQNEAQ. V was cut by 1 base and J by 5 bases, with 14 bases left in between. The genes are TRBV7-8 and TRBJ2-5, with unresolved D. The receptor comes from a man aged 18 to 29 who had mild COVID-19 (a few samples of this study predate the infection). Cell type and time point are not known. Sequenced: PBMCs or a T cell subset sorted from them (not recorded which). In nucleotides, the CDR3 is TGTGCCAGCAGCTTAGTGGCCGGGTGGGGTGAGACCCAGTACTTC. This codes for CASSLVAGWGETQYF.